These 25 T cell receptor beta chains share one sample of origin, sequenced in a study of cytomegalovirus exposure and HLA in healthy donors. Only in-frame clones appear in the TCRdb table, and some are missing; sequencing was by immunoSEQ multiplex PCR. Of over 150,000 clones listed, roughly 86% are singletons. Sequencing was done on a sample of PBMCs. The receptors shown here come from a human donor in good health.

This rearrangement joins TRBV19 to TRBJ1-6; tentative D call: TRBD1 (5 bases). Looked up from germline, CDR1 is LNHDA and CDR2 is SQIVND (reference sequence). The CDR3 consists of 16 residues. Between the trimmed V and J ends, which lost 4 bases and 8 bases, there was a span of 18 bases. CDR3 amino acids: CASSTAKGVNYSPLHF. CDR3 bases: TGTGCCAGTAGTACAGCTAAAGGGGTTAATTATTCACCCCTCCACTTT.

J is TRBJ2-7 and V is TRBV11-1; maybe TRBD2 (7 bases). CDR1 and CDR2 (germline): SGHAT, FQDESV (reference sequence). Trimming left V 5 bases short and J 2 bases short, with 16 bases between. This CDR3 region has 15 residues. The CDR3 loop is CASSDDTGRAYEQYF. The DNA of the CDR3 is TGTGCCAGCAGCGACGATACAGGGAGGGCCTACGAGCAGTACTTC.

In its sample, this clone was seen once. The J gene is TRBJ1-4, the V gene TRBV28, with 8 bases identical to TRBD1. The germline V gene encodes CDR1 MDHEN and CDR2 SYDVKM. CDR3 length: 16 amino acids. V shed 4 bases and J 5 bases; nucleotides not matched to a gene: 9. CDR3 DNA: TGTGCCAGCAGTTCACCTACAGGGGGTCGGAATGAAAAACTGTTTTTT. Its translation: CASSSPTGGRNEKLFF.

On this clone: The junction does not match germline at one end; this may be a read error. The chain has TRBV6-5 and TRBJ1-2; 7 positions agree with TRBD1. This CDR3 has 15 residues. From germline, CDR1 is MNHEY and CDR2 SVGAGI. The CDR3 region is CASVTRQGHSAAYAF. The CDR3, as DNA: TGTGCCAGCGTTACCAGACAGGGACATTCAGCGGCCTACGCCTTC.

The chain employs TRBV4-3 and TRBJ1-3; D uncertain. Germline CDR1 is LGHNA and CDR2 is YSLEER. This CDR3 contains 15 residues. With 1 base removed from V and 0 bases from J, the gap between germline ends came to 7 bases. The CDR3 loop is CASSQGLNSGNTIYF. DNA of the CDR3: TGCGCCAGCAGCCAAGGACTGAACTCTGGAAACACCATATATTTT.

DNA of the CDR3: TGCGCCAGCAGCGCCGGGACAGTGACTAAAGATACGCAGTATTTT. Its translation: CASSAGTVTKDTQYF. The chain combines TRBV5-1 with TRBJ2-3; TRBD1 agrees at 7 bases. This CDR3 has 15 residues. Germline V gene lookup returns CDR1 SGHRS and CDR2 YFSETQ. V gave up 4 bases and J gave up 5 bases; unmatched junction bases: 10.

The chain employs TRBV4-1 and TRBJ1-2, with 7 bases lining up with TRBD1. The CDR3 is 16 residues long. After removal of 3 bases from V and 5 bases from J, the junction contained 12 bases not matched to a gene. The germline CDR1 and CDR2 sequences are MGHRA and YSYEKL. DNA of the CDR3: TGCGCCAGCAGCCACCCTTCAGGGGGTAGGAGGTATGGCTACACCTTC. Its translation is CASSHPSGGRRYGYTF.

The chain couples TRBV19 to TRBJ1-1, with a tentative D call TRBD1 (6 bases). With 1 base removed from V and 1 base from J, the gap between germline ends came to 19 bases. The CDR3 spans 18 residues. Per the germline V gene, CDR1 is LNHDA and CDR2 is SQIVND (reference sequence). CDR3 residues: CASSIVGRAPGANTEAFF. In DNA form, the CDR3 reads TGTGCCAGTAGTATAGTCGGGAGGGCCCCAGGGGCGAACACTGAAGCTTTCTTT.

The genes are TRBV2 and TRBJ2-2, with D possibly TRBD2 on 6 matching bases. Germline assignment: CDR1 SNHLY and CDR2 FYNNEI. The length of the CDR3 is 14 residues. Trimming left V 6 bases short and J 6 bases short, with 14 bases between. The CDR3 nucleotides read TGTGCCAGCAGCGTAACTAGCTTTGCCGGGGAGCTGTTTTTT. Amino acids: CASSVTSFAGELFF.

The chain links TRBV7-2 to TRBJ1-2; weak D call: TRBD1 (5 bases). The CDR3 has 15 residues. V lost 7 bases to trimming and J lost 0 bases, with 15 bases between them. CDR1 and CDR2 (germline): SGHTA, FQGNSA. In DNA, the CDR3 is TGTGCCAGCACCTCAAGACAGATCGCTAACTATGGCTACACCTTC. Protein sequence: CASTSRQIANYGYTF.

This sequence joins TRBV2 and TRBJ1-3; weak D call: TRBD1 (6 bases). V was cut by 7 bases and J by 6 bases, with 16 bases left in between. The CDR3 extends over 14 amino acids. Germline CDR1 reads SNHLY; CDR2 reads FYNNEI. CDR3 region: CASILLPGANTIYF. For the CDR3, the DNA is TGTGCCAGCATTCTTCTCCCAGGGGCAAACACCATATATTTT.

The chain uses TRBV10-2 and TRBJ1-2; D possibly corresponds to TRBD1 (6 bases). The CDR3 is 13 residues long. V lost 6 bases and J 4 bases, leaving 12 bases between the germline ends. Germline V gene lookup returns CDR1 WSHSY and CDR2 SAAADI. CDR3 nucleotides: TGCGCCAGCAGAGAGACAGGACGCTATGGCTACACCTTC. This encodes CASRETGRYGYTF.

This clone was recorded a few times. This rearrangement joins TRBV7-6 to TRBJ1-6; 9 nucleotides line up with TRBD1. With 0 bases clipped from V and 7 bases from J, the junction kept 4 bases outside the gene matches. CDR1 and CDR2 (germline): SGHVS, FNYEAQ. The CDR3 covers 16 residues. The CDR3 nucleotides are TGTGCCAGCAGCTTAGCACCCGGGACAGGGAATTCACCCCTCCACTTT. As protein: CASSLAPGTGNSPLHF. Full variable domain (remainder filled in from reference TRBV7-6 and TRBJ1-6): GAGVSQSPRYKVTKRGQDVALRCDPISGHVSLYWYRQALGQGPEFLTYFNYEAQQDKSGLPNDRFSAERPEGSISTLTIQRTEQRDSAMYRCASSLAPGTGNSPLHFGNGTRLTVT.

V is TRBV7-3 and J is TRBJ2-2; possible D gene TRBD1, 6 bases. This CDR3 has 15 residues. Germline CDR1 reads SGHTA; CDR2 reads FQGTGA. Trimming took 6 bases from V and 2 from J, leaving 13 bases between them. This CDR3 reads CASRKGVDNTGELFF. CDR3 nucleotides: TGTGCCAGCAGAAAGGGGGTCGACAACACCGGGGAGCTGTTTTTT. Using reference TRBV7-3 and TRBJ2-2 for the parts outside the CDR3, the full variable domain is GAGVSQTPSNKVTEKGKYVELRCDPISGHTALYWYRQSLGQGPEFLIYFQGTGAADDSGLPNDRFFAVRPEGSVSTLKIQRTERGDSAVYLCASRKGVDNTGELFFGEGSRLTVL.

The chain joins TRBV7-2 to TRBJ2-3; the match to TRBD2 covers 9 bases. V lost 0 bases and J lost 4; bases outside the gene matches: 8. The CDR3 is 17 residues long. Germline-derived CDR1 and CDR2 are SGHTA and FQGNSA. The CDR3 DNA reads TGTGCCAGCAGCTTAGCTCTTAGCGGGAGTTCGTCAGATACGCAGTATTTT. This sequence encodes CASSLALSGSSSDTQYF. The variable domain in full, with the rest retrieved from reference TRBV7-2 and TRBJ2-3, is GAGVSQSPSNKVTEKGKDVELRCDPISGHTALYWYRQSLGQGLEFLIYFQGNSAPDKSGLPSDRFSAERTGGSVSTLTIQRTQQEDSAVYLCASSLALSGSSSDTQYFGPGTRLTVL.

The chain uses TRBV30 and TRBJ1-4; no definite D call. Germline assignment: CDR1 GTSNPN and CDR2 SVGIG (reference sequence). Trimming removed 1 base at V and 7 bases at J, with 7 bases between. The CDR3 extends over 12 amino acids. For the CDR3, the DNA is TGTGCCTGGAGTGCCGGGATTGAAAAACTGTTTTTT. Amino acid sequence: CAWSAGIEKLFF.

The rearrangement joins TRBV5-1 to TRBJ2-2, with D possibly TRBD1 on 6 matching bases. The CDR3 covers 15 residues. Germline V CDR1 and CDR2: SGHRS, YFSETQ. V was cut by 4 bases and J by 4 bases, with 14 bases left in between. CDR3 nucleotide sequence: TGCGCCAGCAGCGACACAGGGTACGGCACCGGGGAGCTGTTTTTT. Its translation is CASSDTGYGTGELFF. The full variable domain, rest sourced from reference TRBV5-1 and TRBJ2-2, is KAGVTQTPRYLIKTRGQQVTLSCSPISGHRSVSWYQQTPGQGLQFLFEYFSETQRNKGNFPGRFSGRQFSNSRSEMNVSTLELGDSALYLCASSDTGYGTGELFFGEGSRLTVL.

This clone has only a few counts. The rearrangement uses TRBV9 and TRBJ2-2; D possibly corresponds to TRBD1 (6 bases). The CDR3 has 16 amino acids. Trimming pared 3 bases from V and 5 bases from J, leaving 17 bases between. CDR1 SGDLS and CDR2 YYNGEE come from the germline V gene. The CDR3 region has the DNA TGTGCCAGCAGCGCCCGCGGACAGATTTCAACCGGGGAGCTGTTTTTT. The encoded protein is CASSARGQISTGELFF.

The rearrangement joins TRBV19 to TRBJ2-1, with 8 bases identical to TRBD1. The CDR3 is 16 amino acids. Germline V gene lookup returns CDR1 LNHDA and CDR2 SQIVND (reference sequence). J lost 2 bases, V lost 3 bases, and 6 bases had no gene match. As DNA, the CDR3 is TGTGCCAGTAGTATTTCGTCGGGACAGGCCTACAATGAGCAGTTCTTC. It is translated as CASSISSGQAYNEQFF.

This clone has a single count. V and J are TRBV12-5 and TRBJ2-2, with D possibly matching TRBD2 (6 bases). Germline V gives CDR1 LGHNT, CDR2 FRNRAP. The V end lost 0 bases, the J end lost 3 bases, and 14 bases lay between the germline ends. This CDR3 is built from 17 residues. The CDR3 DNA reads TGTGCTAGTGGTTTGGTTCTCGCGGGGACGGACACCGGGGAGCTGTTTTTT. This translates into CASGLVLAGTDTGELFF. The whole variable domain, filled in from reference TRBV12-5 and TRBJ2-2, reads DARVTQTPRHKVTEMGQEVTMRCQPILGHNTVFWYRQTMMQGLELLAYFRNRAPLDDSGMPKDRFSAEMPDATLATLKIQPSEPRDSAVYFCASGLVLAGTDTGELFFGEGSRLTVL.

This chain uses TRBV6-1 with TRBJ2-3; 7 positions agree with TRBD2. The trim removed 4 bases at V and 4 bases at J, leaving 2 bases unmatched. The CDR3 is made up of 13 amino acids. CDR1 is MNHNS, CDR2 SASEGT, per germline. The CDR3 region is CASSGAGADTQYF. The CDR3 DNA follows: TGTGCCAGCAGTGGCGCGGGAGCAGATACGCAGTATTTT.

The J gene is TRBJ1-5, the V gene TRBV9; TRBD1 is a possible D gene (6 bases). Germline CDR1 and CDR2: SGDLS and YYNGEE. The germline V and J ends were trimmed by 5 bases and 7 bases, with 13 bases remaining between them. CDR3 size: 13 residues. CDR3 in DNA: TGTGCCAGCAGTGAGAGGGGGTTCCAGCCCCAGCATTTT. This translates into CASSERGFQPQHF.

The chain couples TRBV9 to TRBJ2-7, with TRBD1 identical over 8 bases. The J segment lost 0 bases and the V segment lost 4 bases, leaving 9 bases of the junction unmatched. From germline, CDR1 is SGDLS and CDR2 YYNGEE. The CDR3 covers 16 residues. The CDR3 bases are TGTGCCAGCAGCCGGGGGACAGGCTCCCTCTCCTACGAGCAGTACTTC. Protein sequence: CASSRGTGSLSYEQYF. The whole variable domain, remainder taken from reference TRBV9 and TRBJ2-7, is DSGVTQTPKHLITATGQRVTLRCSPRSGDLSVYWYQQSLDQGLQFLIQYYNGEERAKGNILERFSAQQFPDLHSELNLSSLELGDSALYFCASSRGTGSLSYEQYFGPGTRLTVT.

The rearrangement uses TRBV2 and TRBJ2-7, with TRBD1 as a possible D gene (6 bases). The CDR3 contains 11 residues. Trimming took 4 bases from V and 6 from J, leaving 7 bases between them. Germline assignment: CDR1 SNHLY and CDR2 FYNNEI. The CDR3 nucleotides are TGTGCCAGCAGTGTAGGGGGCGAGCAGTACTTC. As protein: CASSVGGEQYF.

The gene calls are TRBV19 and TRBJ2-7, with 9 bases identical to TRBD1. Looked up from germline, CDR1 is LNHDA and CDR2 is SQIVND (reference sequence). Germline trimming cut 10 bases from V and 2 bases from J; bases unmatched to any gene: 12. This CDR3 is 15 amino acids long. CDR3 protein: CATSLQGASTYEQYF. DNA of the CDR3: TGTGCCACTTCGCTACAGGGGGCCTCTACCTACGAGCAGTACTTC.